The clone carrying this T cell receptor (beta chain) is a singleton in its sample. Its target is unknown. Profiled with immunoSEQ multiplex PCR; TCRdb holds only in-frame clones, not every one. This repertoire shows approximately 100,000 clones, roughly 90% found once; its top ten account for 0.95% to 1.5%. This entry is derived from a study of T cell responses to AZD1222 COVID-19 vaccine. On the study more broadly: Recipients boosted at about 4 weeks or about 12 weeks are pooled. Study observations and caveats: Repertoires were obtained solely post-peak T cell response. Two AZD1222 doses significantly raised spike-specific TCR breadth and depth over controls. Clonal diversity may have been underestimated in mostly white British donors.

With 4 bases removed from V and 4 bases from J, the gap between germline ends came to 15 bases. Per germline, CDR1 SGHRS and CDR2 YFSETQ. CDR3 length: 15 amino acids. The chain links TRBV5-1 to TRBJ2-1; the D gene is possibly TRBD2 (7 bases). This receptor was identified in an adult in good health. The sample consisted of peripheral blood, taken on day 0 of AZD1222 vaccination. The CDR3 DNA sequence: TGCGCCAGCAGCCTCGAGGGGGGGAAGTACAATGAGCAGTTCTTC. Residues: CASSLEGGKYNEQFF.